The 10 T cell receptor beta chains given below trace back to one sample, sequenced in a study of blood T cell repertoires in COVID-19. Libraries were prepared by immunoSEQ multiplex PCR; TCRdb keeps only in-frame clonotypes and omits some of them. The table records about 80,000 clones, over 75% of them present only once. Sequencing input: peripheral blood. All receptors derive from an older man with acute or convalescent COVID-19.

The chain carries TRBV18 and TRBJ1-1; maybe TRBD1 (5 bases). V lost 3 bases, J lost 6 bases, and 20 bases lay in between. Germline CDR1 reads KGHSH; CDR2 reads LQKENI. The CDR3 consists of 16 residues. The CDR3 nucleotides read TGTGCCAGCTCACCGTCCAATACAGGAGTCGGGCCTGAAGCTTTCTTT. It specifies CASSPSNTGVGPEAFF. The entire variable domain, with the rest obtained from reference TRBV18 and TRBJ1-1, is as follows: NAGVMQNPRHLVRRRGQEARLRCSPMKGHSHVYWYRQLPEEGLKFMVYLQKENIIDESGMPKERFSAEFPKEGPSILRIQQVVRGDSAAYFCASSPSNTGVGPEAFFGQGTRLTVV.

V gene TRBV6-6 combines with J gene TRBJ2-7; 8 nucleotides match TRBD1. Looked up from germline, CDR1 is MNHNY and CDR2 is SVGAGI (reference sequence). With V trimmed by 6 bases and J by 1 base, 11 bases remained unmatched. This CDR3 has 16 amino acids. CDR3 region: CASRTTGQGSSYEQYF. DNA for the CDR3: TGTGCCAGCAGAACGACCGGACAGGGTTCATCCTACGAGCAGTACTTC.

The chain has TRBV5-1 and TRBJ1-6; no definite D call. V gave up 1 base and J gave up 8 bases, with 10 bases separating them. The germline V gene has CDR1 SGHRS and CDR2 YFSETQ. There are 14 residues in the CDR3. This CDR3 reads CASSLFVGDSPLHF. Here the CDR3 DNA reads TGCGCCAGCAGCTTGTTCGTCGGGGATTCACCCCTCCACTTT.

V usage is TRBV6-6 and J usage is TRBJ2-1, with 12 nucleotides matching TRBD2. Germline CDR1 MNHNY, CDR2 SVGAGI (reference sequence). V lost 3 bases to trimming and J lost 7 bases; unmatched junction nucleotides: 4. CDR3 length: 15 residues. The CDR3 region is CASSYSLAGGNEQFF. The CDR3 nucleotides read TGTGCCAGCAGTTATAGCCTAGCGGGGGGGAATGAGCAGTTCTTC.

The chain has TRBV7-3 and TRBJ2-2, with TRBD1 identical over 8 bases. V shed 7 bases, J shed 5 bases, and the junction held 9 bases outside the gene matches. The CDR3 is made up of 15 amino acids. The germline CDR1 and CDR2 sequences are SGHTA and FQGTGA. CDR3 nucleotides: TGTGCCAGCACCCTGTCCGGACAGGGTACCGGGGAGCTGTTTTTT. It yields the protein CASTLSGQGTGELFF.

This chain connects TRBV5-4 to TRBJ1-1, with D unresolved. Deletions cut 0 bases from V and 5 bases from J, with 14 bases between. The CDR3 length is 15 residues. The germline V gene has CDR1 SGHNT and CDR2 YYREEE (reference sequence). The CDR3 region has the DNA TGTGCCAGCAGCTTGGGAGCGGTGGGCGGGACTGAAGCTTTCTTT. Translating it yields CASSLGAVGGTEAFF.

V is TRBV11-2 and J is TRBJ2-5; 10 bases are shared with TRBD1. CDR3 length: 14 residues. Looked up from germline, CDR1 is SGHAT and CDR2 is FQNNGV. Losses at the gene ends were 5 bases for V and 5 bases for J; bases not matched to a gene: 5. CDR3 amino acids: CASSTRQGAETQYF. The CDR3, as DNA: TGTGCCAGCAGCACCCGACAGGGGGCTGAGACCCAGTACTTC.

V gene TRBV12-3 or TRBV12-4 combines with J gene TRBJ1-5, with D unclear. CDR3 length equals 12 residues. Trimming pared 8 bases from V and 6 bases from J, leaving 11 bases between. The DNA for the CDR3 is TGTGCCAGCCACGCCCCCAGTCAGCCCCAGCATTTT. Protein product: CASHAPSQPQHF.

CDR3 residues: CASRASLGSSLSPLHF. The CDR3 region has the DNA TGCGCCAGCAGGGCATCTTTGGGCTCATCATTGTCACCCCTCCACTTT. V and J are TRBV5-1 and TRBJ1-6; D gene uncertain. Trimming pared 5 bases from V and 10 bases from J, leaving 22 bases between. Germline-derived CDR1 and CDR2 are SGHRS and YFSETQ. The CDR3 has 16 residues.

This chain joins TRBV4-1 and TRBJ2-7, with 14 bases identical to TRBD2. V shed 0 bases, J shed 2 bases, and the junction held 9 bases outside the gene matches. The CDR3 covers 19 residues. The germline gives CDR1 MGHRA, CDR2 YSYEKL. CDR3 loop: CASSQETRTSGGSPYEQYF. The CDR3 nucleotides read TGCGCCAGCAGCCAAGAAACCCGGACTAGCGGGGGGTCCCCCTACGAGCAGTACTTC.